Following are 23 T cell receptor beta chains from one sample sequenced in a study of hypomethylating agent response in myelodysplastic syndrome. Assay used: immunoSEQ multiplex PCR; TCRdb lists only in-frame clones, some missing. In the table there are roughly 9,300 clones, 83% of which are singletons. Sequencing used bone marrow, obtained before or after starting hypomethylating agent treatment for myelodysplastic syndrome (not recorded which). Source of these receptors: a human donor with myelodysplastic syndrome.

The CDR3 loop reads CASSLAAGSYNEQFF. The CDR3 DNA follows: TGTGCCAGCAGCTTAGCGGCGGGCTCCTACAATGAGCAGTTCTTC. This sequence joins TRBV7-9 and TRBJ2-1, with D maybe TRBD2 (5 bases). The CDR3 is 15 amino acids. V was trimmed by 0 bases and J by 0 bases, leaving 6 bases between them. Germline CDR1 and CDR2: SEHNR and FQNEAQ (reference sequence).

The V gene is TRBV15, the J gene TRBJ1-2, with TRBD1 as a possible D gene (5 bases). In germline, CDR1 is LNHNV, CDR2 YYDKDF (reference sequence). The CDR3 covers 16 residues. V was shortened by 0 bases and J by 4 bases, with 15 bases between the two germline ends. CDR3 in amino acids: CATSRDLWQGGYGYTF. The CDR3 region has the DNA TGTGCCACCAGCAGAGATCTGTGGCAGGGAGGCTATGGCTACACCTTC.

The chain carries TRBV6-5 and TRBJ2-2; maybe TRBD1 (6 bases). This CDR3 spans 14 amino acids. V lost 8 bases and J 0 bases, leaving 10 bases between the germline ends. From germline, CDR1 is MNHEY and CDR2 SVGAGI. Here the CDR3 reads CASRQESNTGELFF. Here the CDR3 DNA reads TGTGCCAGCCGACAGGAATCGAACACCGGGGAGCTGTTTTTT.

V and J are TRBV7-3 and TRBJ2-7; possible D gene TRBD2, 6 bases. V gave up 4 bases and J gave up 0 bases, with 10 bases separating them. The CDR3 has 14 residues. Germline V gene lookup returns CDR1 SGHTA and CDR2 FQGTGA. For the CDR3, the DNA is TGTGCCAGCAGCTCGGGGGTGAGCTCCTACGAGCAGTACTTC. It translates to CASSSGVSSYEQYF.

The rearrangement joins TRBV2 to TRBJ2-7, with TRBD1 as a possible D gene (5 bases). CDR1 SNHLY and CDR2 FYNNEI come from the germline V gene. Trimming left V 5 bases short and J 0 bases short, with 17 bases between. The CDR3 consists of 16 residues. The CDR3 here is CASSFSRDPDSYEQYF. In nucleotides, the CDR3 is TGTGCCAGCAGTTTTAGCAGGGATCCGGACTCCTACGAGCAGTACTTC.

This clone was counted a few times. The gene calls are TRBV6-4 and TRBJ2-7, with 7 bases fitting TRBD2. With V trimmed by 8 bases and J by 4 bases, 2 bases remained unmatched. CDR1 and CDR2 from the germline V gene are MRHNA and SNTAGT. The CDR3 is made up of 11 amino acids. CDR3 amino acids: CASGGGYEQYF. Written as DNA, the CDR3 is TGTGCCAGCGGGGGAGGGTACGAGCAGTACTTC.

The J gene is TRBJ1-6, the V gene TRBV6-5, with D unclear. CDR1 is MNHEY and CDR2 is SVGAGI in the germline V gene. The V end was cut by 8 bases, the J end by 10 bases, with 21 bases between. The CDR3 runs 15 residues. The CDR3 is CASAAAQGGTSPLHF. CDR3 nucleotides: TGTGCCAGCGCCGCCGCCCAAGGCGGCACCTCACCCCTCCACTTT.

This sequence joins TRBV12-5 and TRBJ2-5; D is unresolved. The CDR3 runs 12 residues. Germline V gene lookup returns CDR1 LGHNT and CDR2 FRNRAP. Trimming shortened V by 1 base and J by 5 bases, and 5 bases separated the two germline ends. This chain's CDR3 is CASGLDGETQYF. The CDR3 DNA follows: TGTGCTAGTGGTTTGGATGGGGAGACCCAGTACTTC.

The chain carries TRBV11-2 and TRBJ2-1; 8 bases line up with TRBD2. Germline CDR1 and CDR2: SGHAT and FQNNGV. The junction had 9 bases not matched to a gene; V was cut back by 1 base and J by 10 bases. This CDR3 spans 15 amino acids. In DNA, the CDR3 is TGTGCCAGCAGCTTAGCTACCGGGACTAGTGAAGAGCAGTTCTTC. Translation: CASSLATGTSEEQFF.

The V gene is TRBV29-1, the J gene TRBJ1-2, with D uncertain. Germline CDR1 is SQVTM and CDR2 is ANQGSEA. This CDR3 region has 11 residues. Trimming took off 2 bases at V and 4 bases at J, with 5 bases between the two ends. The CDR3 DNA is TGCAGCGTTGAAAAGCGCTATGGCTACACCTTC. Its translation: CSVEKRYGYTF.

Only a few counts were recorded for this clone. V usage is TRBV5-1 and J usage is TRBJ2-2; D assignment may be TRBD1 or TRBD2 (5 bases each). The ends were cut back, 2 bases at V and 0 bases at J, with 17 bases in the middle. Germline assignment: CDR1 SGHRS and CDR2 YFSETQ. CDR3 size: 18 residues. The DNA of the CDR3 is TGCGCCAGCAGCTTTGGGGGATGGACGCACCCGAACACCGGGGAGCTGTTTTTT. Its protein is CASSFGGWTHPNTGELFF.

Here the CDR3 reads CASYTRDPVAGELFF. Written as DNA, the CDR3 is TGTGCCAGCTACACCAGGGATCCTGTCGCCGGGGAGCTGTTTTTT. This sequence joins TRBV18 and TRBJ2-2; D possibly corresponds to TRBD1 (5 bases). CDR1 is KGHSH and CDR2 is LQKENI in the germline V gene. V lost 7 bases to trimming and J lost 6 bases, with 18 bases between them. The CDR3 runs 15 residues.

The CDR3 DNA sequence: TGTGCCAGCACACTAGCGGCGAGCTCCTACAATGAGCAGTTCTTC. Protein product: CASTLAASSYNEQFF. The rearrangement links TRBV5-8 to TRBJ2-1, with 8 bases identical to TRBD2. The germline V gene has CDR1 SGHTS and CDR2 YDEGEE. The junction had 5 bases not matched to a gene; V was cut back by 6 bases and J by 0 bases. The CDR3 runs to 15 residues.

The chain combines TRBV5-1 with TRBJ2-3; the D call may be TRBD1 or TRBD2 (5 bases each). From germline, CDR1 is SGHRS and CDR2 YFSETQ. The CDR3 is 19 amino acids. The V and J ends lost 0 bases and 0 bases respectively, with 20 bases between them. This CDR3 is CASSLEPRATGASTDTQYF. DNA of the CDR3: TGCGCCAGCAGCTTGGAACCAAGGGCTACCGGGGCTAGCACAGATACGCAGTATTTT.

The chain joins TRBV6-1 to TRBJ1-2, with TRBD1 matching over 8 bases. In germline, CDR1 is MNHNS, CDR2 SASEGT. J lost 2 bases, V lost 10 bases, and 12 bases had no gene match. This CDR3 has 15 amino acids. The CDR3 sequence is CATSIQGARNYGYTF. The CDR3 nucleotides are TGTGCCACGTCGATCCAGGGGGCTAGGAACTATGGCTACACCTTC.

The V call is TRBV18, the J call TRBJ2-3, with TRBD2 as a possible D gene (5 bases). Trimming removed 6 bases at V and 1 base at J, with 11 bases between. Germline lookup yields CDR1 KGHSH and CDR2 LQKENI. The CDR3 is made up of 14 amino acids. CDR3 loop: CASSRALGTDTQYF. The CDR3 DNA is TGTGCCAGCTCGAGGGCCCTCGGCACAGATACGCAGTATTTT. The whole variable domain, filled in from reference TRBV18 and TRBJ2-3, reads NAGVMQNPRHLVRRRGQEARLRCSPMKGHSHVYWYRQLPEEGLKFMVYLQKENIIDESGMPKERFSAEFPKEGPSILRIQQVVRGDSAAYFCASSRALGTDTQYFGPGTRLTVL.

This chain links TRBV6-1 with TRBJ1-5; 8 positions match TRBD1. V dropped 6 bases and J dropped 2; count of bases not matched to a gene: 3. This CDR3 has 14 residues. Germline V lookup: CDR1 MNHNS, CDR2 SASEGT. CDR3 DNA: TGTGCCAGCAGAGAGACAGGGGGCAATCAGCCCCAGCATTTT. It encodes CASRETGGNQPQHF.

This clone occurred once. The J gene is TRBJ2-3, the V gene TRBV11-2, with 14 bases lining up with TRBD2. Germline CDR1 SGHAT, CDR2 FQNNGV. This CDR3 is 19 amino acids long. The J segment lost 6 bases and the V segment lost 2 bases, leaving 13 bases of the junction unmatched. The CDR3 sequence: CASSLTGLAGAVGADTQYF. CDR3 in DNA: TGTGCCAGCAGCTTAACGGGACTAGCGGGGGCCGTCGGGGCGGATACGCAGTATTTT.

The chain joins TRBV13 to TRBJ1-2; 8 nucleotides match TRBD1. This CDR3 spans 17 amino acids. Looked up from germline, CDR1 is PRHDT and CDR2 is FYEKMQ (reference sequence). J was trimmed by 5 bases and V by 3 bases; bases with no gene match: 14. CDR3 DNA sequence: TGTGCCAGCAGCTTCGGACAGGGCAGAATTTTGAAATATGGCTACACCTTC. It specifies CASSFGQGRILKYGYTF.

V usage is TRBV5-6 and J usage is TRBJ1-5; tentatively, D is TRBD1 (6 bases). Trimming cost V 4 bases and J 2 bases, with 13 bases left between them. This CDR3 has 15 residues. Germline assignment: CDR1 SGHDT and CDR2 YYEEEE. The CDR3 sequence: CASSTGGGGNQPQHF. CDR3 in DNA: TGTGCCAGCAGCACGGGGGGGGGCGGCAATCAGCCCCAGCATTTT.

The J gene is TRBJ1-1, the V gene TRBV15; possible D gene TRBD1, 5 bases. V dropped 2 bases and J dropped 8 bases, with 12 bases sitting between them. Per the germline V gene, CDR1 is LNHNV and CDR2 is YYDKDF (reference sequence). The CDR3 is 13 amino acids. Here the CDR3 DNA reads TGTGCCACCAGCAGATACGGGGGAGTCGAAGCTTTCTTT. Translated, it gives CATSRYGGVEAFF. Full variable domain (outside the CDR3, taken from reference TRBV15 and TRBJ1-1): DAMVIQNPRYQVTQFGKPVTLSCSQTLNHNVMYWYQQKSSQAPKLLFHYYDKDFNNEADTPDNFQSRRPNTSFCFLDIRSPGLGDTAMYLCATSRYGGVEAFFGQGTRLTVV.

The CDR3 nucleotides are TGTGCCAGCAGCCAAGAGGATCTGGGCCCAATGAGAGATACGCAGTATTTT. Protein sequence: CASSQEDLGPMRDTQYF. The rearrangement joins TRBV4-2 to TRBJ2-3; D is undetermined. V lost 0 bases and J lost 5, with 18 bases in between. There are 17 residues in the CDR3. Germline V gene lookup returns CDR1 LGHNA and CDR2 YNFKEQ.

The rearrangement uses TRBV6-6 and TRBJ2-3; D might be TRBD1 (5 bases). V gave up 2 bases and J gave up 6 bases, with 12 bases separating them. The CDR3 is made up of 14 amino acids. Germline CDR1 MNHNY, CDR2 SVGAGI (reference sequence). The CDR3 spells CASSYPDKTDTQYF. The CDR3 nucleotides read TGTGCCAGCAGTTACCCGGACAAAACGGATACGCAGTATTTT.